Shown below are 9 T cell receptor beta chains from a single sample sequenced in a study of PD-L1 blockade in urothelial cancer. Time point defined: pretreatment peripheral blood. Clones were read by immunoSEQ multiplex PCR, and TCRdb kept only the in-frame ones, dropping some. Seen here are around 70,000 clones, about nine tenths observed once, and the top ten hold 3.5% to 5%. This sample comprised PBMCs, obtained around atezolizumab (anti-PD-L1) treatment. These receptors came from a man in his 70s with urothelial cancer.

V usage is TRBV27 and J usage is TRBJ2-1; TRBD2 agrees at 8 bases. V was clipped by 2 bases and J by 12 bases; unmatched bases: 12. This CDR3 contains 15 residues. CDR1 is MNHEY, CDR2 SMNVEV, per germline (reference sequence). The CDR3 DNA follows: TGTGCCAGCAGTTTAGGTCTAGCGGGTGGACGGGCGCAGTTCTTC. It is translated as CASSLGLAGGRAQFF.

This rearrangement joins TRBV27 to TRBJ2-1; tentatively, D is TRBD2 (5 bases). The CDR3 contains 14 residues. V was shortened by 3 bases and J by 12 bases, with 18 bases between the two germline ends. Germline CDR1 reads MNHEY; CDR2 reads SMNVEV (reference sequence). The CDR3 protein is CASSFTDLAHRQFF. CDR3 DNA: TGTGCCAGCAGTTTCACCGACCTAGCCCACAGGCAGTTCTTC.

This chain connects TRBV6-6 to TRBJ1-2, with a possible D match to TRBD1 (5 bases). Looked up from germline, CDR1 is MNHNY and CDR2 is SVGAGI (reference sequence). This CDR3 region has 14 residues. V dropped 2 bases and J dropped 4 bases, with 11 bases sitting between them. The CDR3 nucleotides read TGTGCCAGCAGTTACATCGGGGGACTCTATGGCTACACCTTC. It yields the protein CASSYIGGLYGYTF.

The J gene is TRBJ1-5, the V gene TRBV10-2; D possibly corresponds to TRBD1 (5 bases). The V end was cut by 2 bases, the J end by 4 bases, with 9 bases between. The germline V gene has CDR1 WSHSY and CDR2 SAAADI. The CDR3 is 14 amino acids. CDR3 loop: CASSEDSRNQPQHF. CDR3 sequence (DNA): TGCGCCAGCAGTGAGGACAGCCGAAATCAGCCCCAGCATTTT.

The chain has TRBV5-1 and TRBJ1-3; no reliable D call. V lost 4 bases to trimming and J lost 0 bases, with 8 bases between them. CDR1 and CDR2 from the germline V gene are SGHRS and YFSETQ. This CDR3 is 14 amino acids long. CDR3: CASSAGDSGNTIYF. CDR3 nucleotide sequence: TGCGCCAGCAGCGCGGGTGACTCTGGAAACACCATATATTTT.

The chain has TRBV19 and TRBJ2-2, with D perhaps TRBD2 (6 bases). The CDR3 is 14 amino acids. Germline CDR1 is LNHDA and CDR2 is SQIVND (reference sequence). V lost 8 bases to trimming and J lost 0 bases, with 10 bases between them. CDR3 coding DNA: TGTGCCAGTCTGGGACTCGCGAACACCGGGGAGCTGTTTTTT. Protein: CASLGLANTGELFF.

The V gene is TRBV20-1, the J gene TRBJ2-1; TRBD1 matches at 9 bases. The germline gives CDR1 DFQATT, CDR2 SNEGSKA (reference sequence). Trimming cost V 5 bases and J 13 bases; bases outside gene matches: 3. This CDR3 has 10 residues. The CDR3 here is CSAATGGQFF. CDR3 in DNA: TGCAGTGCTGCCACAGGGGGCCAGTTCTTC.

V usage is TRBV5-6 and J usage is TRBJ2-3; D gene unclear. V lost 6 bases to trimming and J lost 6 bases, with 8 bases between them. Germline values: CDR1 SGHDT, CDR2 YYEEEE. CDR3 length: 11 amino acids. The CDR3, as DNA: TGTGCCAGCACGTCGAGGGATACGCAGTATTTT. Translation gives CASTSRDTQYF.

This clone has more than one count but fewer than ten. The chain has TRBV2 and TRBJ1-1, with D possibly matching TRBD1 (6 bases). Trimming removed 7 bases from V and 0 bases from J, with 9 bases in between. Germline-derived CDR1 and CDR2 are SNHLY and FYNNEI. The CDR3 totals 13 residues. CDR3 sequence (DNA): TGTGCCAGCAAAGGACAGATGAACACTGAAGCTTTCTTT. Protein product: CASKGQMNTEAFF. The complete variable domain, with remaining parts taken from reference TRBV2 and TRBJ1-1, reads EPEVTQTPSHQVTQMGQEVILRCVPISNHLYFYWYRQILGQKVEFLVSFYNNEISEKSEIFDDQFSVERPDGSNFTLKIRSTKLEDSAMYFCASKGQMNTEAFFGQGTRLTVV.